This T cell receptor beta chain is drawn from a study of shared clonotypes between healthy human individuals. Points from the study as a whole: Clonotypes not shared had lower generation probabilities than those common to all four donors.

Concerning this clone itself: The target antigen is unknown.

Into CD45RA+ naive and CD45RA-negative memory subsets, the CD4+ cells were split. The germline V gene encodes CDR1 SGDLS and CDR2 YYNGEE. The CDR3 covers 15 residues. V dropped 0 bases and J dropped 0 bases, with 7 bases sitting between them. Only in-frame clones appear in the TCRdb table, and some are missing; sequencing was by immunoSEQ multiplex PCR. The top ten clones hold approximately 1.1% of a sample with about 1.5 million clones, over 95% of them seen once. The rearrangement links TRBV9 to TRBJ2-4; the D gene is possibly TRBD1 (6 bases). Sample: naive CD4+ T cells sorted from blood. This sample's subset: CD45RA+ positively selected. The clonotype originates from a man between 25 and 39 years old in good health. The CDR3 spells CASSVGTVAKNIQYF. The CDR3 bases are TGTGCCAGCAGCGTAGGGACAGTAGCCAAAAACATTCAGTACTTC.